Sequencing of this T cell receptor (beta chain) was carried out in a study of T cells in Graves' hyperthyroidism and ophthalmopathy. CDR1 is LNHNV, CDR2 YYDKDF, per germline (reference sequence). This CDR3 has 17 amino acids. V dropped 0 bases and J dropped 4 bases, with 15 bases sitting between them. Study-level results: Blood also showed most of the thyroid clonotypes that were expanded above 0.001.

RNA transcripts provided the source from which TCR beta CDR3 regions were amplified. Researchers ran a first-round RT-PCR on the TCR CDR3 using the HTBI primer set. TCRdb processed the multiplex PCR reads anew with MiXCR; each CDR3 protein has one entry. The repertoire holds roughly 290,000 distinct CDR3 sequences, with 13% as singletons. Of note for this clonotype: Its antigen is still unknown.

Uncontrolled infection, other autoimmune disease, pregnancy or lactation barred patients from enrollment. Orbital computed tomography and thyroid ultrasound, together with serum TRAb and thyroxine and clinical symptoms, were used for diagnoses. The PBMCs had their origin in 7.5 to 10 ml of fresh peripheral blood. This sequence joins TRBV15 and TRBJ1-4; D gene uncertain. The receptor's source is a woman in her twenties or thirties with Graves' hyperthyroidism that later progressed to Graves' ophthalmopathy. The sequenced sample consisted of blood. The CDR3: CATSRDRGGRLNEKLFF. The CDR3 nucleotides are TGTGCCACCAGCAGAGATCGAGGTGGGAGACTTAATGAAAAACTGTTTTTT. The variable domain in full, with the rest retrieved from reference TRBV15 and TRBJ1-4, is DAMVIQNPRYQVTQFGKPVTLSCSQTLNHNVMYWYQQKSSQAPKLLFHYYDKDFNNEADTPDNFQSRRPNTSFCFLDIRSPGLGDTAMYLCATSRDRGGRLNEKLFFGSGTQLSVL.